The 3 T cell receptor beta chains reported below all come from one sample, sequenced in a study of technical replicates of blood from a few donors. The table came from immunoSEQ multiplex PCR; TCRdb's copy has only in-frame clones and leaves some out. The sample holds 14,000 or so clones, over 80% seen once. Sequenced material: PBMCs. Receptors were obtained from a human donor in good health.

J is TRBJ2-5 and V is TRBV30; 10 bases match TRBD1. The CDR3 loop spans 15 amino acids. Trimming at V came to 1 base and at J to 2 bases, leaving 4 bases not matched to a gene. The germline V gene encodes CDR1 GTSNPN and CDR2 SVGIG (reference sequence). The CDR3 DNA reads as TGTGCCTGGAGTGGGGGACAGGGGTGGCAAGAGACCCAGTACTTC. Its translation is CAWSGGQGWQETQYF. Full variable domain (missing parts from reference TRBV30 and TRBJ2-5): SQTIHQWPATLVQPVGSPLSLECTVEGTSNPNLYWYRQAAGRGLQLLFYSVGIGQISSEVPQNLSASRPQDRQFILSSKKLLLSDSGFYLCAWSGGQGWQETQYFGPGTRLLVL.

CDR3 nucleotides: TGTGCCAGCAGCCAAGAGCGGGCGGGAGGAAGCACAGATACGCAGTATTTT. The encoded protein is CASSQERAGGSTDTQYF. This rearrangement joins TRBV14 to TRBJ2-3; TRBD2 matches 8 bases. This CDR3 is built from 17 residues. Trimming took 0 bases from V and 0 from J; bases not matched to a gene: 5. The germline V gene has CDR1 SGHDN and CDR2 FVKESK. Combining the CDR3 with reference TRBV14 and TRBJ2-3 gives the whole variable domain EAGVTQFPSHSVIEKGQTVTLRCDPISGHDNLYWYRRVMGKEIKFLLHFVKESKQDESGMPNNRFLAERTGGTYSTLKVQPAELEDSGVYFCASSQERAGGSTDTQYFGPGTRLTVL.

Concerning this clone itself: An end of the junction differs from the germline gene, which may be a read error. The gene calls are TRBV11-3 and TRBJ2-1, with 7 bases fitting TRBD1. From germline, CDR1 is SGHNT and CDR2 YENEEA. The CDR3 length is 12 residues. CDR3 residues: CASSSTGNPPIF. CDR3 DNA sequence: TGTGCCAGCAGCTCGACAGGGAATCCCCCCATCTTC.